This T cell receptor beta chain is drawn from a study of beta chain features in type 1 diabetes (dated by TCRdb to the late 2010s). With regard to the full study: Mean age, gender distribution, total cell number and subset yield were not different between patients and healthy donors. A total of over 90,000,000 sorted cells were examined across all samples, and a strong correlation was observed between cell number per subset and RNA yield. In the study, recently diagnosed type 1 diabetes patients and matched healthy donors were compared on the TCRB repertoires of their sorted circulating CD4+ T cell subsets. Regulatory and stem cell-like memory subsets were obtained from only 8 patients and roughly 8 healthy donors, while naive and central memory subsets were obtained from all 28 donors.

Study-level results and caveats: Type 1 diabetes patients showed a moderate but significant shortening of TCRB CDR3 length in all four CD4+ subsets. At VDJ recombination sites, patients with type 1 diabetes made fewer insertions and deleted more nucleotides, a pattern implying thymic rearrangement abnormalities. Because cDNA rather than genomic DNA was sequenced, highly expressing activated cells could have been over-represented, although no difference in activation and CD3 levels was found between groups. Shorter templates might have been favored by PCR, but patient and control samples were amplified and corrected together, so both groups would have been affected equally by any skew. Because the HLA sub-analyses included only small numbers of individuals, any influence of HLA type on TCRB rearrangement was left unresolved. Naive, central memory and regulatory TCRB repertoires appeared more similar among patients than among healthy donors.

There are 16 amino acids in the CDR3, from cysteine to phenylalanine inclusive. The entry retains the CDR3 DNA only, 48 bases that are in frame from base 1. The junction carries 20 bases between V and J, which are trimmed by 11 bases and 3 bases respectively. CDR1 and CDR2 were assigned from the germline V gene (reference sequence) as SEHNR and FQNEAQ. The entire amount of isolated RNA was reverse transcribed using the High Capacity cDNA Reverse Transcription Kit, so the sequenced TCRB transcripts were expressed ones. Deep immunoSEQ sequencing was performed on naive, central memory and regulatory T cell samples, with an average of roughly 3.3 million total reads per sample. Sorted cells were lysed in RLT buffer and RNA was extracted with DNase-treated RNeasy Micro or Mini kits, depending on cell number. Each cell subset was processed on its own to prevent cross-contamination, while patient and healthy donor samples were processed together. The immunoSEQ multiplex PCR was used to amplify TCRB sequences from cDNA, generating 87-bp fragments that spanned the CDR3 region. Sequencing of the amplicons was performed on the Illumina HiSeq platform. The study's own analysis went as follows. Synthetic template baselines were used to correct PCR bias computationally, reads within Hamming distance 2 were collapsed together, and singletons that could not be merged were discarded. Reads were aligned against IMGT so that V, D and J genes, CDR3 length and insertions or deletions at six rearrangement sites could be assigned. Clonotype counts were normalized to sorted cell number within each subset before computing true diversity and Gini coefficients with the tcR R package. The overlap coefficient, calculated on TCRB nucleotide sequences, was used to quantify repertoire sharing. As a proxy for the pre-selection repertoire, out-of-frame TCRB sequences from naive cells were analyzed. Held by TCRdb, this immuneACCESS table contains in-frame sequences only and omits some clones. Under half of the omission traces to an unresolved V gene where checked; the cause of the rest is unknown. V and J calls and clone size come straight from that table; D and trimming were deduced from the DNA. Counted in this sample were hundreds of thousands of clones; about 14% of them appeared once. Of the sample, roughly 0.098% is held by the ten largest clones.

Each donor gave one peripheral blood draw, averaging around 0.11 L, which was collected into heparinised tubes. A BD FACSAria II was used to sort naive, central memory, regulatory and stem cell-like memory CD4+ T cells with a panel that included CD45RO, CCR7, CD25, CD127, CD95 and CD27. A purity above 98% was achieved for all sorted populations. PBMCs were isolated immediately by Lymphoprep density gradient centrifugation and stained directly without culture. So that batch effects would be minimized, each experiment stained and sorted samples in pairs, pairing one healthy donor with one patient. This clone was seen many times. There is no known antigen for this receptor. Base qualities are not provided; no much larger clone lies one nucleotide away.

The rearranged segments are TRBV7-9 and TRBJ2-6; TRBD1 is a weak D gene call, 6 bases matching. What was sequenced was naive CD4+ T cells from blood. What the cell subset or site label conveys for this sample: true naive CD4+ T cells. This TCR was recovered from a man between 18 and 35 years old in good health. The CDR3 in this case is CAGRNRVVVGANVLTF. The base sequence is TGTGCCGGACGGAACAGGGTCGTCGTTGGGGCCAACGTCCTGACTTTC.